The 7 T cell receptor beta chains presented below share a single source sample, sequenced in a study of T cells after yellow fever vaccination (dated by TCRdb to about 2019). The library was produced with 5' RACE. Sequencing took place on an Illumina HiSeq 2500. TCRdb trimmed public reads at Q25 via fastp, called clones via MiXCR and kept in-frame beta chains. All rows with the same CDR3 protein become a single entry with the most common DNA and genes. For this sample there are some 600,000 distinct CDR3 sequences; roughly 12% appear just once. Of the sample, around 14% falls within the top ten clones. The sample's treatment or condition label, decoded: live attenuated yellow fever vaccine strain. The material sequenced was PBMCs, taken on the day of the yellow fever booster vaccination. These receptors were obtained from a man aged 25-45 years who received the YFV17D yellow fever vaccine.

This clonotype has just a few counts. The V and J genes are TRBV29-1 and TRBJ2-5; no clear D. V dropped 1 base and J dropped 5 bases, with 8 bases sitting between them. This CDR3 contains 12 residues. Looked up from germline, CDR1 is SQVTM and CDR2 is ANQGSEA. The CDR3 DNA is TGCAGCGTTGAAGGAGGTTATGAGACCCAGTACTTC. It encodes CSVEGGYETQYF.

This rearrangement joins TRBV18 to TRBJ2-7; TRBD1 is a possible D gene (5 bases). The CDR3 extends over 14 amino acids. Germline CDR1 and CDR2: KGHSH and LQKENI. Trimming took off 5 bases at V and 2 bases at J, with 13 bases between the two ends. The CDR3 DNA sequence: TGTGCCAGCTCAACCAATCCAGGGCCCTACGAGCAGTACTTC. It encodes CASSTNPGPYEQYF.

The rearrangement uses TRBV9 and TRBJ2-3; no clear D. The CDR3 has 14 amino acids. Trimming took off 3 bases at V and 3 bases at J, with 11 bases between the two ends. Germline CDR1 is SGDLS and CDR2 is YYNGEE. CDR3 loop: CASSGSLRTDTQYF. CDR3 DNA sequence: TGTGCCAGCAGCGGGAGCTTAAGGACAGATACGCAGTATTTT.

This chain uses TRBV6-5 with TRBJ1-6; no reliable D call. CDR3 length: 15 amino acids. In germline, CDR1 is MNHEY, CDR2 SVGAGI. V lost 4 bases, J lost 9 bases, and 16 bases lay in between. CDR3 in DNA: TGTGCCAGCAGTTCCGACCGATTTGGAGGTTCACCCCTCCACTTT. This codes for CASSSDRFGGSPLHF.

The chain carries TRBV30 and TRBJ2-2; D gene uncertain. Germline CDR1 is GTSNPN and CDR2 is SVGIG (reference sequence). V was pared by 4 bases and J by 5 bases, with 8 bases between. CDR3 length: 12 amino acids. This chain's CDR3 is CAWTELTGELFF. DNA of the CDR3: TGTGCCTGGACAGAACTGACCGGGGAGCTGTTTTTT. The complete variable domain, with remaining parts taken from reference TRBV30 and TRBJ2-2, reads SQTIHQWPATLVQPVGSPLSLECTVEGTSNPNLYWYRQAAGRGLQLLFYSVGIGQISSEVPQNLSASRPQDRQFILSSKKLLLSDSGFYLCAWTELTGELFFGEGSRLTVL.

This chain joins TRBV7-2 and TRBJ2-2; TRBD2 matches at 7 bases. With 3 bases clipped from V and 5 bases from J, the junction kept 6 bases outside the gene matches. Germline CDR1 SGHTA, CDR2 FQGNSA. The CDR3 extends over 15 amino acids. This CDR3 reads CASSFNQGGTGELFF. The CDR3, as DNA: TGTGCCAGCAGCTTCAACCAGGGAGGGACCGGGGAGCTGTTTTTT.

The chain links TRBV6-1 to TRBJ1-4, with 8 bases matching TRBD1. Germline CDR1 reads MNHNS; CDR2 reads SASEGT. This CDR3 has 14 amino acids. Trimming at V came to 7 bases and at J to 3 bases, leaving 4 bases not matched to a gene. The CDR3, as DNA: TGTGCCAGCATAGAGACAGGGGCTAATGAAAAACTGTTTTTT. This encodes CASIETGANEKLFF.